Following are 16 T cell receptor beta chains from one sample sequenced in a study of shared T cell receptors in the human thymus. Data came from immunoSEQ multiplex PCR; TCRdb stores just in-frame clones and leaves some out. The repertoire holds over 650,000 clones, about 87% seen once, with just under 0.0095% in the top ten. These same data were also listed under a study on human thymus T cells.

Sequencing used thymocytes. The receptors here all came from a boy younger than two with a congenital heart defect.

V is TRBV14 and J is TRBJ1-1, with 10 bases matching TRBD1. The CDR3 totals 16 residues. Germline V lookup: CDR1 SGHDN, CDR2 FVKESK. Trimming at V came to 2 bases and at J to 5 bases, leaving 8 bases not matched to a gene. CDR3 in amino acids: CASSQLRDRGFTEAFF. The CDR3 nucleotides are TGTGCCAGCAGCCAATTACGGGACAGGGGTTTTACTGAAGCTTTCTTT.

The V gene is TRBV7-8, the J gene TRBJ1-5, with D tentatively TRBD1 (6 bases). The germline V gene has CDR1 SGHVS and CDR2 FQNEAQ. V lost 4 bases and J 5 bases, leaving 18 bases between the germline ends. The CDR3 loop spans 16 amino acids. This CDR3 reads CASSSGADRIYQPQHF. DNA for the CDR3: TGTGCCAGCAGCTCAGGAGCTGACAGGATCTATCAGCCCCAGCATTTT.

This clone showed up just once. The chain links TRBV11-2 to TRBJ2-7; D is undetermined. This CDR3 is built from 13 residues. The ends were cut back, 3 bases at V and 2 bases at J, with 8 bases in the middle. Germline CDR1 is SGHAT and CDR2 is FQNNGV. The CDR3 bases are TGTGCCAGCAGCTTCATAGTTGCCTACGAGCAGTACTTC. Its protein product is CASSFIVAYEQYF.

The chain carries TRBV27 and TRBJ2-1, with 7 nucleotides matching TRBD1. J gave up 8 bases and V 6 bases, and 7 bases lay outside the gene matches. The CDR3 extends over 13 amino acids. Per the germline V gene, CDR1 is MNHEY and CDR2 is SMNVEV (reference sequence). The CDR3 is CASSGTDRHEQFF. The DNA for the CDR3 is TGTGCCAGCAGCGGGACAGATAGACATGAGCAGTTCTTC.

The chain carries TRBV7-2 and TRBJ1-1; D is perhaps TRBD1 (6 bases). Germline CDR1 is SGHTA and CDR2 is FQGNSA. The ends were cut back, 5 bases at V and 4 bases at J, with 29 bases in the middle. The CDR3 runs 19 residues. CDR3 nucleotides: TGTGCCAGCAGCCGATGGTGTGGGGGGGGCTCGATTATTCGCACTGAAGCTTTCTTT. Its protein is CASSRWCGGGSIIRTEAFF.

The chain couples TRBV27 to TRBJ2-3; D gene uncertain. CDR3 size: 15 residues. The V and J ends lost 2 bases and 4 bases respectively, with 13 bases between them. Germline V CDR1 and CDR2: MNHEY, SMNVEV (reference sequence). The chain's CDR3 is CASSLGSRNPDTQYF. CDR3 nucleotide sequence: TGTGCCAGCAGTTTAGGTTCGCGGAACCCAGATACGCAGTATTTT.

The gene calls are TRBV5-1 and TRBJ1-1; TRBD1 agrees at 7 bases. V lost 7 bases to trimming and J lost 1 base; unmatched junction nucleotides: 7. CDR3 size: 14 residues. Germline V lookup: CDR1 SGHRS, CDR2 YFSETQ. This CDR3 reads CASRPPGGNTEAFF. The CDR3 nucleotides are TGCGCCAGCCGCCCGCCAGGGGGGAACACTGAAGCTTTCTTT.

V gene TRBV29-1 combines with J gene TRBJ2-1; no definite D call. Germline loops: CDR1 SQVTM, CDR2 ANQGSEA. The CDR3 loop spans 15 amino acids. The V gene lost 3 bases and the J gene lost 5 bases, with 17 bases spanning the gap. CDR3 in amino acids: CSVEAPRGEDNEQFF. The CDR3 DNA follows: TGCAGCGTTGAGGCCCCCCGAGGTGAGGACAATGAGCAGTTCTTC.

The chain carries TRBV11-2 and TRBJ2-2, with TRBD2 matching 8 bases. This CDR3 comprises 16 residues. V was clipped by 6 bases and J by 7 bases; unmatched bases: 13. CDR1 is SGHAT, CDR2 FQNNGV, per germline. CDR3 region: CASSLGSGGRNGELFF. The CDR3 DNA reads TGTGCCAGCAGTCTAGGGTCTGGCGGGAGGAACGGGGAGCTGTTTTTT.

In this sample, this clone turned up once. CDR3 sequence reads: CASSGSTYEQYF. CDR3 DNA sequence: TGTGCCAGTAGCGGGAGCACCTACGAGCAGTACTTC. This rearrangement joins TRBV19 to TRBJ2-7; maybe TRBD2 (6 bases). Germline CDR1 reads LNHDA; CDR2 reads SQIVND (reference sequence). The V and J ends lost 6 bases and 2 bases respectively, with 8 bases between them. The CDR3 is 12 residues long. Combining the CDR3 with reference TRBV19 and TRBJ2-7 gives the whole variable domain DGGITQSPKYLFRKEGQNVTLSCEQNLNHDAMYWYRQDPGQGLRLIYYSQIVNDFQKGDIAEGYSVSREKKESFPLTVTSAQKNPTAFYLCASSGSTYEQYFGPGTRLTVT.

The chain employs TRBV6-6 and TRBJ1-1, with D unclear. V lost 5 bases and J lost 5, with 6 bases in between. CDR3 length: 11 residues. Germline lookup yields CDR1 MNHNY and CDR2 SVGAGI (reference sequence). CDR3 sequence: CASSRATEAFF. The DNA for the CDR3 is TGTGCCAGCAGTCGAGCAACTGAAGCTTTCTTT.

The CDR3 coding sequence is TGTGCCAGCAGCTTACACTCGTACAGGGACCCGAGCTCTGGAAACACCATATATTTT. Translated: CASSLHSYRDPSSGNTIYF. This chain connects TRBV11-2 to TRBJ1-3, with a weak D call TRBD1 (6 bases). The CDR3 consists of 19 residues. The V and J ends lost 2 bases and 0 bases respectively, with 20 bases between them. Per germline, CDR1 SGHAT and CDR2 FQNNGV.

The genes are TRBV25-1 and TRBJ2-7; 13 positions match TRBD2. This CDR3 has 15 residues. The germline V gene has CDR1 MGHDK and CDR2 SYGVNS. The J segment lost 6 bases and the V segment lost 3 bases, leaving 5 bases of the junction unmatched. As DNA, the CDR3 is TGTGCCAGCAGTGACCCCTGGACTAGCGGGAGCGAGCAGTACTTC. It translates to CASSDPWTSGSEQYF.

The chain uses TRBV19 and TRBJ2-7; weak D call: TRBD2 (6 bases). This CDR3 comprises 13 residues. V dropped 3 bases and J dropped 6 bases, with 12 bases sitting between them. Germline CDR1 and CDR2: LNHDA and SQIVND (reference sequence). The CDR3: CASSMGGRREQYF. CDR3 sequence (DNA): TGTGCCAGTAGTATGGGTGGGAGGCGCGAGCAGTACTTC.

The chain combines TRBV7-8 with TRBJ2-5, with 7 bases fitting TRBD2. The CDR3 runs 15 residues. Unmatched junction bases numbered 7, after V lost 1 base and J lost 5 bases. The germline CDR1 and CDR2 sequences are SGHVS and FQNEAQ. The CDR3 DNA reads TGTGCCAGCAGCTTAGATCGGGGGAGGGAGGAGACCCAGTACTTC. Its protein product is CASSLDRGREETQYF.

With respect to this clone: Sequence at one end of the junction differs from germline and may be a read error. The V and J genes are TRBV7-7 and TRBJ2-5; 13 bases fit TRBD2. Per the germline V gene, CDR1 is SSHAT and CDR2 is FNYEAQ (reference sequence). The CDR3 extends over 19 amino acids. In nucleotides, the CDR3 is TGTGCTAGCAGCTTAGAGACTAGCGGGGGGTTCCCTTACCAAGAGACCCAGTACTTC. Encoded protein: CASSLETSGGFPYQETQYF.